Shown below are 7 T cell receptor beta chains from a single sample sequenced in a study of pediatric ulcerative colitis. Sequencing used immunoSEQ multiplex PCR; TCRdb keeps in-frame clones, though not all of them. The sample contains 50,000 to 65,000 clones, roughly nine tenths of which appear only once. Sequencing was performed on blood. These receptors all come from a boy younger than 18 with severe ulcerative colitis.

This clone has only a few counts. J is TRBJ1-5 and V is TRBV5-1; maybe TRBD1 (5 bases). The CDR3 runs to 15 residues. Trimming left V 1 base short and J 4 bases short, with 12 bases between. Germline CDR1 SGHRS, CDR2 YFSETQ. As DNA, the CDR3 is TGCGCCAGCAGCTTGAGTCCCTGGGGGAATCAGCCCCAGCATTTT. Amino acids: CASSLSPWGNQPQHF.

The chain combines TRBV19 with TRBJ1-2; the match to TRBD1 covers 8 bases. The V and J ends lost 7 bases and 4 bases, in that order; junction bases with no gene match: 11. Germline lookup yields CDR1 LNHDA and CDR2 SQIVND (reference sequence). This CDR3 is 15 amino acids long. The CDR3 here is CASIQGTGGIYGYTF. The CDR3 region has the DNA TGTGCCAGTATTCAAGGTACAGGGGGTATCTATGGCTACACCTTC.

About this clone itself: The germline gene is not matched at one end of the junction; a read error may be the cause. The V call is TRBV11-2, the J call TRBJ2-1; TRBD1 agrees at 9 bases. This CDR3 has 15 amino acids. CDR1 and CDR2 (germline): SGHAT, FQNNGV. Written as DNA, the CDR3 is TGTGCCAGCACCTTAACGGGACAGGGCTACAATGAGCAGTTCTTC. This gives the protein CASTLTGQGYNEQFF. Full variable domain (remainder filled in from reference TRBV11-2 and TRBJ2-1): EAGVAQSPRYKIIEKRQSVAFWCNPISGHATLYWYQQILGQGPKLLIQFQNNGVVDDSQLPKDRFSAERLKGVDSTLKIQPAKLEDSAVYLCASTLTGQGYNEQFFGPGTRLTVL.

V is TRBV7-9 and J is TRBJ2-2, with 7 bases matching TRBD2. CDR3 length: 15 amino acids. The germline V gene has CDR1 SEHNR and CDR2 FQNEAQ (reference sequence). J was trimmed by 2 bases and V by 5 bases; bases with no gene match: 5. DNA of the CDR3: TGTGCCAGCAGCAGAAGCGGGATTAACACCGGGGAGCTGTTTTTT. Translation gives CASSRSGINTGELFF.

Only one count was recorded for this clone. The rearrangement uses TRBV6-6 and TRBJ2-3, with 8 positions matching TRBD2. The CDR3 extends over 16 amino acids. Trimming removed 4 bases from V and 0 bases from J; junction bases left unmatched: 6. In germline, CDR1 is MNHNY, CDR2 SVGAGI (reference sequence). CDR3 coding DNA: TGTGCCAGCAGTTTCACTAGCGGAACTAGCACAGATACGCAGTATTTT. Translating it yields CASSFTSGTSTDTQYF.

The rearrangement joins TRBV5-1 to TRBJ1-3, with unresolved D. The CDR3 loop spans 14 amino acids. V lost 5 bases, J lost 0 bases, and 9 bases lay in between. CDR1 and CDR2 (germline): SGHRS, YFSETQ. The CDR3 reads CASRVGNSGNTIYF. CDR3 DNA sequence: TGCGCCAGCAGGGTAGGGAACTCTGGAAACACCATATATTTT.

As DNA, the CDR3 is TGCGCCAGCAGCCCTCGACGTCCACTAGCGGGAGACCAAGAGACCCAGTACTTC. It translates to CASSPRRPLAGDQETQYF. This chain uses TRBV4-3 with TRBJ2-5, with TRBD2 identical over 11 bases. Germline CDR1 reads LGHNA; CDR2 reads YSLEER. Trimming at V came to 4 bases and at J to 0 bases, leaving 10 bases not matched to a gene. The CDR3 consists of 18 residues.